The 5 T cell receptor beta chains reported below all come from one sample, sequenced in a study of T cells after somatic rescue of genetic block. TCRdb's table, derived via immunoSEQ multiplex PCR, lists solely in-frame clones and lacks some. The table lists about 120,000 clones, 80% to 95% of them singletons. The sequenced material came from peripheral blood mononuclear cells (PBMCs). The receptors stem from a woman in her late teens or twenties.

The chain has TRBV9 and TRBJ2-7; D is undetermined. Germline lookup yields CDR1 SGDLS and CDR2 YYNGEE. The CDR3 contains 14 residues. The V end was cut by 0 bases, the J end by 4 bases, with 11 bases between. CDR3 DNA: TGTGCCAGCAGCGTAGAGGCCAGATCGTACGAGCAGTACTTC. Its protein product is CASSVEARSYEQYF.

The chain combines TRBV7-2 with TRBJ1-2, with 7 bases that match TRBD1. Germline V gives CDR1 SGHTA, CDR2 FQGNSA. The junction had 5 bases not matched to a gene; V was cut back by 2 bases and J by 8 bases. The CDR3 totals 13 residues. The CDR3 coding sequence is TGTGCCAGCAGCTTAAGGCAGGGGGGAGGCTACACCTTC. Translation: CASSLRQGGGYTF.

In this sample, this clone turned up once. This rearrangement joins TRBV30 to TRBJ2-2; D is perhaps TRBD1 (6 bases). Germline V gene lookup returns CDR1 GTSNPN and CDR2 SVGIG (reference sequence). Trimming cost V 7 bases and J 7 bases, with 10 bases left between them. CDR3 length: 11 amino acids. The CDR3 here is CAYRANGELFF. The CDR3 DNA sequence: TGTGCCTACAGGGCCAACGGGGAGCTGTTTTTT.

V and J are TRBV4-3 and TRBJ2-1, with 9 bases matching TRBD2. After removal of 8 bases from V and 4 bases from J, the junction contained 9 bases not matched to a gene. The CDR3 covers 15 residues. Germline V gene sequence: CDR1 LGHNA, CDR2 YSLEER. CDR3 region: CASGSSSGDYNEQFF. The CDR3, as DNA: TGCGCCAGCGGGTCGTCTAGCGGGGATTACAATGAGCAGTTCTTC.

The rearrangement joins TRBV19 to TRBJ1-1; D is unclear. Germline lookup yields CDR1 LNHDA and CDR2 SQIVND (reference sequence). The CDR3 spans 13 residues. V lost 2 bases to trimming and J lost 0 bases, with 4 bases between them. This CDR3 is CASSIRLNTEAFF. Written as DNA, the CDR3 is TGTGCCAGTAGTATAAGACTGAACACTGAAGCTTTCTTT.